One and the same sample provided the 13 T cell receptor beta chains below, sequenced in a study of breast tumors, draining lymph nodes, adjacent tissues. Breast cancer patients provided tissue from their axillary draining lymph nodes. Via MiXCR, TCRdb re-called the multiplex PCR reads, giving one row per CDR3 protein. The profile covers about 230,000 distinct CDR3 sequences, with less than 40% appearing a single time and 1.4% taken by the ten largest. The sample was axillary lymph node tissue. The receptors stem from a female donor with breast cancer. Some clones in this sample may be carry-over from other donors' samples.

This chain connects TRBV20-1 to TRBJ2-3; 10 bases are a match to TRBD2. Germline V gives CDR1 DFQATT, CDR2 SNEGSKA (reference sequence). This CDR3 spans 12 amino acids. Trimming cost V 7 bases and J 4 bases; bases outside gene matches: 2. The CDR3 DNA is TGCAGTGTGCTAGCGGGAGCAGATACGCAGTATTTT. Protein sequence: CSVLAGADTQYF.

The table lists this clonotype with many counts. V is TRBV2 and J is TRBJ2-1; TRBD2 matches at 7 bases. The CDR3 totals 15 residues. The germline V gene has CDR1 SNHLY and CDR2 FYNNEI. V was pared by 6 bases and J by 1 base, with 6 bases of the junction left unmatched. The CDR3 bases are TGTGCCAGCAGGGACACTAGCGCTTCCTACAATGAGCAGTTCTTC. Amino acids: CASRDTSASYNEQFF.

This clonotype appeared a few times. The chain is built from TRBV3-1 and TRBJ1-1; the D is unclear. In germline, CDR1 is LGHDT, CDR2 YNNKEL (reference sequence). The V and J ends lost 4 bases and 4 bases respectively, with 13 bases between them. This CDR3 is 14 amino acids long. The CDR3 region has the DNA TGTGCCAGCAGCCTACAGTGGGGAAGCACTGAAGCTTTCTTT. Protein sequence: CASSLQWGSTEAFF.

This clonotype was detected a few times. Possible read error: a much larger clone is one base away. The chain recombines TRBV12-3 or TRBV12-4 with TRBJ2-1; D ambiguous. The CDR3 is 15 amino acids. With 6 bases removed from V and 0 bases from J, the gap between germline ends came to 12 bases. CDR3 sequence reads: CASRIGRSSYNEQFF. Here the CDR3 DNA reads TGTGCCAGCAGGATCGGCCGAAGCTCCTACAATGAGCAGTTCTTC.

CDR3 in amino acids: CSVDGSRTQYF. For the CDR3, the DNA is TGCAGCGTTGACGGATCCCGAACCCAGTACTTC. The V gene is TRBV29-1, the J gene TRBJ2-5; no reliable D call. Germline assignment: CDR1 SQVTM and CDR2 ANQGSEA. There are 11 residues in the CDR3. Between the trimmed V and J ends, which lost 3 bases and 8 bases, there was a span of 10 bases.

The chain joins TRBV11-1 to TRBJ2-2, with 14 bases lining up with TRBD2. CDR1 and CDR2 (germline): SGHAT, FQDESV (reference sequence). V lost 5 bases and J lost 6; bases outside the gene matches: 2. This CDR3 is 15 amino acids long. This CDR3 is CASSPGLAGAGELFF. CDR3 DNA: TGTGCCAGCAGCCCGGGACTAGCGGGAGCCGGGGAGCTGTTTTTT.

This clonotype was seen at least ten times. V usage is TRBV4-2 and J usage is TRBJ2-1; TRBD2 agrees at 9 bases. J lost 4 bases, V lost 0 bases, and 4 bases had no gene match. There are 16 residues in the CDR3. The V gene's germline CDR1 is LGHNA and CDR2 YNFKEQ. The CDR3 is CASSQETSGQYNEQFF. CDR3 coding DNA: TGTGCCAGCAGCCAAGAGACTAGCGGCCAATACAATGAGCAGTTCTTC.

This clonotype was seen more than once but under ten times. Just one base apart from a much larger clone, this may be a read error. The conserved closing phenylalanine or tryptophan is absent in this CDR3, likely reflecting a read error. The rearrangement uses TRBV7-3 and TRBJ2-1; the D is unclear. CDR3 size: 14 residues. Trimming left V 1 base short and J 5 bases short, with 9 bases between. Germline V gives CDR1 SGHTA, CDR2 FQGTGA. The CDR3 DNA follows: TGTGCCAGCAGCTTAAATCACCCAGACAATGAGCAGTTCCTC. It yields the protein CASSLNHPDNEQFL.

A single count supports this clonotype. The gene calls are TRBV6-5 and TRBJ1-4; D is perhaps TRBD1 (6 bases). V lost 2 bases and J 5 bases, leaving 21 bases between the germline ends. This CDR3 has 18 amino acids. Germline V gives CDR1 MNHEY, CDR2 SVGAGI. CDR3 sequence: CASSYTGGRGAENEKLFF. CDR3 sequence (DNA): TGTGCCAGCAGTTACACCGGGGGGCGCGGGGCTGAAAATGAAAAACTGTTTTTT.

Points on this clonotype: This may come from a read error, since a much larger clone is one base off. The genes are TRBV30 and TRBJ2-7; 7 bases agree with TRBD2. The CDR3 is 13 amino acids. V lost 1 base to trimming and J lost 9 bases; unmatched junction nucleotides: 9. CDR1 is GTSNPN and CDR2 is SVGIG in the germline V gene (reference sequence). CDR3 coding DNA: TGTGCCTGGAGTGGCGGGAGTATCCTCCGGCAGTACTTC. Its protein is CAWSGGSILRQYF. Full variable domain (missing parts from reference TRBV30 and TRBJ2-7): SQTIHQWPATLVQPVGSPLSLECTVEGTSNPNLYWYRQAAGRGLQLLFYSVGIGQISSEVPQNLSASRPQDRQFILSSKKLLLSDSGFYLCAWSGGSILRQYFGPGTRLTVT.

J is TRBJ2-3 and V is TRBV27; no definite D call. CDR1 and CDR2 from the germline V gene are MNHEY and SMNVEV (reference sequence). CDR3 length: 12 amino acids. The V and J ends lost 0 bases and 6 bases respectively, with 4 bases between them. CDR3 loop: CASSLSWDTQYF. CDR3 coding DNA: TGTGCCAGCAGTTTATCATGGGATACGCAGTATTTT.

This clonotype appeared a few times. This may be a read error: a much more frequent sequence differs by one nucleotide. The J gene is TRBJ2-1, the V gene TRBV7-2; D assignment may be TRBD1 or TRBD2 (5 bases each). Germline lookup yields CDR1 SGHTA and CDR2 FQGNSA. V was clipped by 5 bases and J by 6 bases, with 11 bases between them. There are 13 residues in the CDR3. The CDR3 DNA follows: TGTGCCAGCAGCCGGGGACGAATCAATGAGCAGTTCTTC. Translation gives CASSRGRINEQFF.

On this clonotype: The DNA is left out, because the CDR3 cannot be placed on it with certainty; the CDR3 is given as TCRdb lists it. The chain carries TRBV25-1 and TRBJ1-6. The length of the CDR3 is 18 amino acids, counting both ends. CDR1 MGHDK and CDR2 SYGVNS come from the germline V gene. The CDR3 spells CACSARDGRPVNNSPLHF.